The 8 T cell receptor beta chains below all came from one sample that was sequenced in a study of sequential checkpoint blockade in melanoma. Some clones are missing from TCRdb's copy, which holds only in-frame ones; the method was immunoSEQ multiplex PCR. This table has 3,300 or so clones, about a quarter appearing once. Regarding treatment: randomized to nivolumab then ipilimumab (arm A) or the reverse (arm B). Here the sequenced sample was tumor tissue (inferred from file names), taken from a patient given nivolumab and ipilimumab in sequence. These receptors were obtained from a human donor with melanoma.

Judged by abundance, this clone is medium-sized. The rearrangement uses TRBV11-3 and TRBJ2-1; D is ambiguous. The CDR3 totals 14 residues. V was clipped by 1 base and J by 9 bases, with 13 bases between them. Germline CDR1 SGHNT, CDR2 YENEEA. CDR3 loop: CASSLGGWGTEQFF. As DNA, the CDR3 is TGTGCCAGCAGCTTAGGCGGTTGGGGTACTGAGCAGTTCTTC.

In its sample, this clone was seen many times. The rearrangement uses TRBV11-3 and TRBJ1-2, with D perhaps TRBD1 (6 bases). V lost 7 bases to trimming and J lost 1 base, with 16 bases between them. Germline V CDR1 and CDR2: SGHNT, YENEEA. This CDR3 region has 15 residues. CDR3 in amino acids: CASTGGFFYNYGYTF. The CDR3 DNA reads as TGTGCCAGCACGGGGGGCTTTTTTTATAACTATGGCTACACCTTC. Drawing the rest from reference TRBV11-3 and TRBJ1-2, the complete variable domain is EAGVVQSPRYKIIEKKQPVAFWCNPISGHNTLYWYLQNLGQGPELLIRYENEEAVDDSQLPKDRFSAERLKGVDSTLKIQPAELGDSAVYLCASTGGFFYNYGYTFGSGTRLTVV.

In DNA, the CDR3 is TGCAGCGTTAGCGCAGGCGGGGCCACTAATGAAAAACTGTTTTTT. Encoded protein: CSVSAGGATNEKLFF. V usage is TRBV29-1 and J usage is TRBJ1-4; maybe TRBD1 (5 bases). There are 15 residues in the CDR3. V was cut by 5 bases and J by 2 bases, with 15 bases left in between. Germline lookup yields CDR1 SQVTM and CDR2 ANQGSEA.

V gene TRBV18 combines with J gene TRBJ1-1; D might be TRBD1 (6 bases). This CDR3 is 14 amino acids long. Per germline, CDR1 KGHSH and CDR2 LQKENI. V gave up 3 bases and J gave up 3 bases, with 11 bases separating them. The chain's CDR3 is CASSPLGADTEAFF. CDR3 bases: TGTGCCAGCTCACCGTTGGGGGCGGACACTGAAGCTTTCTTT.

This clone was recorded at least ten times. The chain carries TRBV11-3 and TRBJ1-2, with 10 bases lining up with TRBD1. This CDR3 is built from 14 residues. Germline CDR1 reads SGHNT; CDR2 reads YENEEA. The ends lost 7 bases at V and 1 base at J; junction bases unmatched: 3. CDR3 region: CASTRTGGNYGYTF. The CDR3 DNA reads TGTGCCAGCACCCGGACAGGGGGTAACTATGGCTACACCTTC.

This clone was counted between two and nine times. The rearrangement links TRBV30 to TRBJ1-2; D gene ambiguous. Trimming left V 7 bases short and J 4 bases short, with 10 bases between. Germline V CDR1 and CDR2: GTSNPN, SVGIG (reference sequence). CDR3 length: 11 residues. For the CDR3, the DNA is TGTGCCTCTCTAGACGTCTATGGCTACACCTTC. It codes for CASLDVYGYTF.

The CDR3, as DNA: TGTGCCAGCTCACCACGTCCCGGACAGGGGGTAAACGAGCAGTACTTC. As protein: CASSPRPGQGVNEQYF. This chain uses TRBV18 with TRBJ2-7; 10 bases map to TRBD1. Losses at the gene ends were 1 base for V and 5 bases for J; bases not matched to a gene: 8. CDR1 KGHSH and CDR2 LQKENI come from the germline V gene. CDR3 size: 16 residues. The variable domain in full, completed from reference TRBV18 and TRBJ2-7, reads NAGVMQNPRHLVRRRGQEARLRCSPMKGHSHVYWYRQLPEEGLKFMVYLQKENIIDESGMPKERFSAEFPKEGPSILRIQQVVRGDSAAYFCASSPRPGQGVNEQYFGPGTRLTVT.

This clone showed up many times. The chain links TRBV11-3 to TRBJ1-6; TRBD1 might be the D (5 bases). V was clipped by 5 bases and J by 0 bases, with 20 bases between them. Germline V gene sequence: CDR1 SGHNT, CDR2 YENEEA. The CDR3 contains 19 residues. The DNA of the CDR3 is TGTGCCAGCAGCATCGTATGGGACTCCCTTAGCTCCTATAATTCACCCCTCCACTTT. This sequence encodes CASSIVWDSLSSYNSPLHF. The variable domain in full, completed from reference TRBV11-3 and TRBJ1-6, reads EAGVVQSPRYKIIEKKQPVAFWCNPISGHNTLYWYLQNLGQGPELLIRYENEEAVDDSQLPKDRFSAERLKGVDSTLKIQPAELGDSAVYLCASSIVWDSLSSYNSPLHFGNGTRLTVT.